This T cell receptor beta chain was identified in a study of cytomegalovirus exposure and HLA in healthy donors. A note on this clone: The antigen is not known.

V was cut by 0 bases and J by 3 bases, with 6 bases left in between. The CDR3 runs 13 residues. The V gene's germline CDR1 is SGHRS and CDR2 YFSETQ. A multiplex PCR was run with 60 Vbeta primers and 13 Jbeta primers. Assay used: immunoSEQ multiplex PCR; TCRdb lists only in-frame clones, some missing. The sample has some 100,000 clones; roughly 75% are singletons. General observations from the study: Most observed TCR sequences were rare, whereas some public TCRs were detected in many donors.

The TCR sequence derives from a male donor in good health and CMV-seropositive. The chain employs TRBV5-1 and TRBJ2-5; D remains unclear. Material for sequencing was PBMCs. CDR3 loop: CASSLVTEETQYF. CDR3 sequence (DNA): TGCGCCAGCAGCTTGGTTACAGAAGAGACCCAGTACTTC.